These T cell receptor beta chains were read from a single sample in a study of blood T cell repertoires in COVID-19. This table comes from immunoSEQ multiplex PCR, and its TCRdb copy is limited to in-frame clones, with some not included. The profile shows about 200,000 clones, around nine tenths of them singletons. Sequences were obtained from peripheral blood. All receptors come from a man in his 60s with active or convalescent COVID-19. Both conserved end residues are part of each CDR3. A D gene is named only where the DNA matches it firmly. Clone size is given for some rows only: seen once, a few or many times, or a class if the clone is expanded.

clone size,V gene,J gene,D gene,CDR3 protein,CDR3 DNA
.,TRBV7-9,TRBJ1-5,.,CATETDNQPQHF,TGTGCCACCGAGACAGACAATCAGCCCCAGCATTTT
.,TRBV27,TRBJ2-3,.,CASSFFGPDTQYF,TGTGCCAGCAGTTTTTTCGGTCCAGATACGCAGTATTTT
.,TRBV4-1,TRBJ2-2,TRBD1,CASSPPDRGGGELFF,TGCGCCAGCAGCCCGCCAGACAGGGGCGGCGGGGAGCTGTTTTTT
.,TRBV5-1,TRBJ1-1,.,CASSKQGNTEAFF,TGCGCCAGCAGTAAACAGGGAAACACTGAAGCTTTCTTT
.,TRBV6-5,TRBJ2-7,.,CASSYLLGSYEQYF,TGTGCCAGCAGTTACCTCCTGGGCAGCTACGAGCAGTACTTC
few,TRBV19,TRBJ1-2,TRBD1,CASADRGGYGYTF,TGTGCCAGTGCTGACAGGGGAGGCTATGGCTACACCTTC
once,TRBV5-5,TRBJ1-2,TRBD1,CASSLQGAAFTNYGYTF,TGTGCCAGCAGCTTACAGGGGGCCGCATTTACAAACTATGGCTACACCTTC
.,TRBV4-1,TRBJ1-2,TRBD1,CASSQKPGGGYGYTF,TGCGCCAGCAGCCAAAAACCAGGGGGCGGCTATGGCTACACCTTC
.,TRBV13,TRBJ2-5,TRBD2,CASSSFGSGKQETQYF,TGTGCCAGCAGCTCCTTCGGGAGCGGGAAACAAGAGACCCAGTACTTC
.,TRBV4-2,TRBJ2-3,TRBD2,CASSSLAADTDTQYF,TGTGCCAGCAGCTCACTAGCGGCAGACACAGATACGCAGTATTTT
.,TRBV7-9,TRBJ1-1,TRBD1,CASSLQGLNTEAFF,TGTGCCAGCAGCCTACAGGGGCTGAACACTGAAGCTTTCTTT
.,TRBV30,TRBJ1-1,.,CAWSTGYQTVGTTEAFF,TGTGCCTGGAGTACAGGGTACCAAACAGTCGGAACGACTGAAGCTTTCTTT
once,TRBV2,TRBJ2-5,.,CASSINRQETQYF,TGTGCCAGCAGCATTAACAGGCAAGAGACCCAGTACTTC
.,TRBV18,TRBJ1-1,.,CASSPSGQNTEAFF,TGTGCCAGCTCACCATCGGGACAGAACACTGAAGCTTTCTTT
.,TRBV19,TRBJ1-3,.,CASSTRQAPGNTIYF,TGTGCCAGTAGTACCCGACAGGCCCCCGGAAACACCATATATTTT
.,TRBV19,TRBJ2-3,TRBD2,CASSSSGTSGGTLTDTQYF,TGTGCCAGTAGTTCTTCCGGGACTAGCGGGGGAACCCTCACAGATACGCAGTATTTT
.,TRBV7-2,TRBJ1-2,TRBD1,CASSLQTGMNLNYGYTF,TGTGCCAGCAGCCTTCAGACAGGGATGAACCTAAACTATGGCTACACCTTC
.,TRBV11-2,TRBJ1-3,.,CASSLQGSGNTIYF,TGTGCCAGCAGCCTACAGGGTTCTGGAAACACCATATATTTT
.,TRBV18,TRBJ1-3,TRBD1,CASSPRTGSASGNTIYF,TGTGCCAGCTCACCAAGGACAGGGAGCGCCTCTGGAAACACCATATATTTT
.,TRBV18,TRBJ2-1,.,CASSPDARGASGQFF,TGTGCCAGCTCACCTGATGCACGCGGGGCTTCGGGGCAGTTCTTC
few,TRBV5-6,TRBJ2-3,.,CASSESTDTQYF,TGTGCCAGCAGCGAGTCGACAGATACGCAGTATTTT
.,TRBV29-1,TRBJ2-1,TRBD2,CSVERLAGVSSYNEQFF,TGCAGCGTTGAAAGGCTAGCGGGGGTCAGCTCCTACAATGAGCAGTTCTTC
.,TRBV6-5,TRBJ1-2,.,CASSYEVAVIGYTF,TGTGCCAGCAGTTACGAGGTGGCCGTCATTGGCTACACCTTC
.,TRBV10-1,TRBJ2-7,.,CASIEDSAYEQYF,TGCGCCAGCATAGAAGACAGCGCCTACGAGCAGTACTTC
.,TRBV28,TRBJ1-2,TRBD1,CASSAPGGTGGPYGYTF,TGTGCCAGCAGCGCACCAGGGGGGACAGGGGGTCCCTATGGCTACACCTTC
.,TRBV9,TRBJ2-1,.,CASSVTAGRFDEQFF,TGTGCCAGCAGCGTAACGGCAGGGCGGTTCGATGAGCAGTTCTTC
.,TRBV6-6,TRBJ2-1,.,CASSWQGGDEQFF,TGTGCCAGCAGTTGGCAGGGGGGCGATGAGCAGTTCTTC
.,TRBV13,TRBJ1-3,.,CASRDTGGGNTIYF,TGTGCCAGCAGAGACACCGGGGGTGGAAACACCATATATTTT
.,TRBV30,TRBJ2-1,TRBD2,CAWSVSRLAREQFF,TGTGCCTGGAGTGTTTCGAGACTAGCCCGTGAGCAGTTCTTC
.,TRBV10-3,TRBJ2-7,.,CAINSVRGEQYF,TGTGCCATCAACTCTGTTCGGGGGGAGCAGTACTTC
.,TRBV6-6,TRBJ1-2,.,CASRGGSHNYGYTF,TGTGCCAGCAGAGGCGGATCTCATAACTATGGCTACACCTTC
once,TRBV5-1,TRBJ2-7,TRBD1,CASSPGTGGHEQYF,TGCGCCAGCTCACCCGGGACAGGGGGCCACGAGCAGTACTTC
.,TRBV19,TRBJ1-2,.,CASSVDISAGYTF,TGTGCCAGTAGTGTTGACATCTCCGCGGGCTACACCTTC
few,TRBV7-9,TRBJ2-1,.,CASSPLGREFHEQFF,TGTGCCAGCAGCCCACTAGGACGGGAATTTCATGAGCAGTTCTTC
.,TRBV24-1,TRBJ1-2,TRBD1,CATSDYRGQGYTF,TGTGCCACCAGTGATTATAGGGGGCAGGGCTACACCTTC
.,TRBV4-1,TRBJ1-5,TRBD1,CASSQPGGRNNQPQHF,TGCGCCAGCAGCCAACCAGGGGGGCGGAACAATCAGCCCCAGCATTTT
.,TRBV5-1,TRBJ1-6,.,CASSLASGQTNSPLHF,TGCGCCAGCAGCTTGGCCTCCGGACAGACTAATTCACCCCTCCACTTT
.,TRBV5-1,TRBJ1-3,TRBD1,CASSLDGTGSSGNTIYF,TGCGCCAGCAGCTTGGACGGGACAGGGAGCTCTGGAAACACCATATATTTT
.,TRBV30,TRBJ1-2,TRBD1,CAWSYRGQDGYTF,TGTGCCTGGAGCTACAGGGGCCAAGATGGCTACACCTTC
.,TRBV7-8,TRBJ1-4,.,CASSSTGPRQREKLFF,TGTGCCAGCAGCTCGACAGGACCCCGACAGAGGGAAAAACTGTTTTTT
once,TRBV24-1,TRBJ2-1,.,CATSSGGIYSYNEQFF,TGTGCCACCAGTTCTGGGGGGATTTATTCCTACAATGAGCAGTTCTTC
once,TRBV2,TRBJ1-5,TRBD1,CASTLGQTSNQPQHF,TGTGCCAGCACCCTGGGACAGACTAGCAATCAGCCCCAGCATTTT
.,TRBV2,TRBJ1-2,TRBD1,CASRPDRGGGGYTF,TGTGCCAGCAGACCCGACAGGGGCGGGGGTGGCTACACCTTC
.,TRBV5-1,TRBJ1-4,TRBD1,CASSLKGQENEKLFF,TGCGCCAGCAGCTTGAAGGGACAGGAGAACGAAAAACTGTTTTTT
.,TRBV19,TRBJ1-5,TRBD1,CASSILGTANQPQHF,TGTGCCAGTAGTATCCTCGGGACAGCGAATCAGCCCCAGCATTTT
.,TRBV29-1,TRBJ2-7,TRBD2,CSVSKGRLSGGAYEQYF,TGCAGCGTTTCAAAAGGGCGGCTTTCGGGAGGGGCTTACGAGCAGTACTTC
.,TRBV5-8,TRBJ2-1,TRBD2,CASSFGGDNEQFF,TGTGCCAGCAGCTTTGGGGGGGACAATGAGCAGTTCTTC
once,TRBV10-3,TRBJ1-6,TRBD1,CAISTGGGSPLHF,TGTGCCATCAGTACAGGGGGGGGTTCACCCCTCCACTTT
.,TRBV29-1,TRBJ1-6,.,CSVGQGANSPLHF,TGCAGCGTTGGGCAGGGCGCAAATTCACCCCTCCACTTT
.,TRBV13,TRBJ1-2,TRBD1,CASSIRDREHGYTF,TGTGCCAGCAGCATAAGAGACAGGGAGCATGGCTACACCTTC
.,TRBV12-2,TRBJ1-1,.,CASRDRGGPNTEAFF,TGTGCAAGTCGCGATCGGGGGGGCCCGAACACTGAAGCTTTCTTT
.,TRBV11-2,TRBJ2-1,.,CASSLVADSYNEQFF,TGTGCCAGCAGCTTGGTAGCGGACTCCTACAATGAGCAGTTCTTC